This record concerns one TCR beta chain sequence. The sample is drawn from a study of blood T cell repertoires in COVID-19. Across the study: Sites in the United States, Italy and Spain provided acute and convalescent COVID-19 samples. T cells, B-cell-depleted T cells, or PBMCs supplied cDNA or gDNA.

This CDR3 region has 15 residues. Losses at the gene ends were 4 bases for V and 5 bases for J; bases not matched to a gene: 5. Germline CDR1 is SGDLS and CDR2 is YYNGEE. Recruited during active infection, patients (from Seattle) were subsequently followed longitudinally. As originally analysed: How many nucleated cells were present was estimated from reference gene primer amplification. Generated by immunoSEQ multiplex PCR, the TCRdb table keeps only in-frame clones and is missing some. That table is the source of V, J and clone size, and D and trimming were worked out from the DNA. The repertoire holds roughly 290,000 clones, with approximately 86% as singletons.

The gene calls are TRBV9 and TRBJ2-3; 12 nucleotides line up with TRBD2. The TCR comes from a human donor with COVID-19, enrolled during active disease. The donor label of this sample is uncertain. Material for sequencing was peripheral blood. This chain's CDR3 is CASSYLAGGVDTQYF. The DNA for the CDR3 is TGTGCCAGCAGCTACCTAGCGGGGGGGGTAGATACGCAGTATTTT.